The sequence of this T cell receptor beta chain was determined in a study of CD8 T cells in Susac syndrome. An amount of RNA that ranged from roughly 0.5 to 1 ug was reverse transcribed with random hexamers. A multiplex approach, immunoSEQ multiplex PCR, amplified TCR beta CDR3 across 54 Vbeta and 13 Jbeta. MiXCR, run by TCRdb on the immunoSEQ multiplex PCR reads, gives a single entry per CDR3 protein. The sample holds about 200,000 distinct CDR3 sequences, about 94% seen once. Germline values: CDR1 MDHEN, CDR2 SYDVKM. V shed 6 bases and J shed 3 bases, with 8 bases lying between them. This CDR3 is 12 amino acids long. Negative isolation was used for CD8+ and CD4+ T cells and FACS enrichment for TEMRA cells.

This chain connects TRBV28 to TRBJ1-2, with D perhaps matching TRBD1 (5 bases). The TCR comes from a human donor in good health. Specimen: CD4+ T cells from PBMCs. This CDR3 is CASRGEYYGYTF. In DNA form, the CDR3 reads TGTGCCAGCAGGGGGGAGTACTATGGCTACACCTTC.